This entry is about one T cell receptor beta chain. Likely a read error: the CDR3 ends without its conserved phenylalanine or tryptophan. No DNA is shown, since the ends of the CDR3 on it are uncertain; the CDR3 is the one TCRdb lists. This sample is drawn from a study of shared T cell receptors in the human thymus. The CDR3 comprises 11 residues, both ends counted. Germline-derived CDR1 and CDR2 are WNHNN and SYGVQD (reference sequence). Some clones are missing from TCRdb's copy, which holds only in-frame ones; the method was immunoSEQ multiplex PCR. The sample records hundreds of thousands of clones, roughly 88% being singletons. The sample was also reused in another study, on human thymus T cells. That paper adds: During corrective heart surgery, resections were taken, and the thymus tissue came from them. V and J genes seemed to be used with bias in thymic and blood repertoires.

The specimen sequenced was thymocytes. The rearrangement joins TRBV10-1 to TRBJ2-7; the table names TRBD1, a call not compared with the DNA. The sequence was obtained from a girl less than two years old with a congenital heart defect. The CDR3 spells CASMGTHQQGL.